A single sample is the source of the 15 T cell receptor beta chains below, sequenced in a study of T-cell memory formation after mild COVID-19. TCRdb called the 5' RACE reads again in MiXCR, with one record for every CDR3 protein. The top ten clones hold about 3.8% of a sample with under 200,000 distinct CDR3 sequences, around 10% of them seen once. The sequenced sample consisted of PBMCs or a T cell subset sorted from them (not recorded which). These receptor sequences come from a man aged 18 to 29 who had mild COVID-19 (a few samples of this study predate the infection). Cell type and time point are not known.

This clonotype was seen only a few times. This chain connects TRBV12-3 or TRBV12-4 to TRBJ1-1; TRBD1 agrees at 8 bases. The CDR3 contains 11 residues. J gave up 10 bases and V 5 bases, and 3 bases lay outside the gene matches. CDR3 sequence (DNA): TGTGCCAGCAGTCTCGGACAGGGAGCTTTCTTT. Translated, it gives CASSLGQGAFF.

CDR3 in amino acids: CASSPVGTGELFF. The CDR3 DNA sequence: TGTGCCAGCAGCCCCGTTGGCACCGGGGAGCTGTTTTTT. This chain links TRBV11-2 with TRBJ2-2, with D uncertain. CDR3 size: 13 residues. Germline V lookup: CDR1 SGHAT, CDR2 FQNNGV. Trimming took 5 bases from V and 4 from J, leaving 8 bases between them.

The genes are TRBV7-2 and TRBJ1-6; 7 nucleotides match TRBD1. The J segment lost 11 bases and the V segment lost 5 bases, leaving 15 bases of the junction unmatched. Germline V gene lookup returns CDR1 SGHTA and CDR2 FQGNSA. The CDR3 extends over 16 amino acids. Here the CDR3 DNA reads TGTGCCAGCAGCCGCACCCAAAAACAGGGGAAGGCACCCCTCCACTTT. Its protein product is CASSRTQKQGKAPLHF. Full variable domain (missing parts from reference TRBV7-2 and TRBJ1-6): GAGVSQSPSNKVTEKGKDVELRCDPISGHTALYWYRQSLGQGLEFLIYFQGNSAPDKSGLPSDRFSAERTGGSVSTLTIQRTQQEDSAVYLCASSRTQKQGKAPLHFGNGTRLTVT.

This clonotype has only a few counts. The V gene is TRBV11-2, the J gene TRBJ1-4; D gene unclear. CDR3 length: 12 amino acids. The germline V gene encodes CDR1 SGHAT and CDR2 FQNNGV. The germline V and J ends were trimmed by 3 bases and 7 bases, with 6 bases remaining between them. The CDR3: CASSFVGEKLFF. In nucleotides, the CDR3 is TGTGCCAGCAGCTTCGTGGGTGAAAAACTGTTTTTT.

This clonotype was seen a few times. This sequence joins TRBV7-2 and TRBJ1-1; D perhaps matches TRBD1 (5 bases). The CDR3 spans 14 residues. Germline V gene data show CDR1 as SGHTA and CDR2 as FQGNSA. Trimming left V 3 bases short and J 4 bases short, with 12 bases between. The CDR3 reads CASSFWGVGTEAFF. The CDR3 nucleotides read TGTGCCAGCAGCTTCTGGGGGGTTGGCACTGAAGCTTTCTTT.

This chain joins TRBV20-1 and TRBJ1-2, with a tentative D call TRBD1 (5 bases). Germline values: CDR1 DFQATT, CDR2 SNEGSKA (reference sequence). Trimming removed 6 bases from V and 5 bases from J, with 19 bases in between. This CDR3 has 14 amino acids. CDR3 DNA sequence: TGCAGTGCCACCCCCAGGGAGACGTGGTATGGCTACACCTTC. Translating it yields CSATPRETWYGYTF.

This clonotype was found a few times. The J gene is TRBJ2-5, the V gene TRBV12-3 or TRBV12-4; 7 bases are shared with TRBD2. Trimming at V came to 7 bases and at J to 9 bases, leaving 20 bases not matched to a gene. The CDR3 contains 16 residues. CDR3 protein: CASTRRGGLSSGAQYF. CDR3 nucleotide sequence: TGTGCCAGCACCCGAAGAGGAGGCTTATCAAGCGGGGCCCAGTACTTC.

This clonotype has ten or more counts. This sequence joins TRBV4-2 and TRBJ2-5; maybe TRBD2 (6 bases). Per germline, CDR1 LGHNA and CDR2 YNFKEQ. The CDR3 is 16 residues long. Trimming stripped 1 base from V and 4 bases from J, with 16 bases between. CDR3 nucleotides: TGTGCCAGCAGCCAAGGGCTGGCGGGGCTGGTAGAGACCCAGTACTTC. This sequence encodes CASSQGLAGLVETQYF.

This clonotype turned up a few times. This chain connects TRBV7-3 to TRBJ2-2; maybe TRBD2 (6 bases). Looked up from germline, CDR1 is SGHTA and CDR2 is FQGTGA. V was cut by 4 bases and J by 6 bases, with 18 bases left in between. The length of the CDR3 is 16 residues. The CDR3 region has the DNA TGTGCCAGCAGCTCCTACCAAAAGACTAGTTCCGGGGAGCTGTTTTTT. Its protein product is CASSSYQKTSSGELFF.

This sequence joins TRBV14 and TRBJ2-1, with D perhaps TRBD2 (5 bases). Trimming removed 1 base from V and 6 bases from J, with 7 bases in between. The germline V gene encodes CDR1 SGHDN and CDR2 FVKESK. This CDR3 is 13 amino acids long. This CDR3 is CASSQVGSNEQFF. CDR3 in DNA: TGTGCCAGCAGCCAAGTGGGGAGCAATGAGCAGTTCTTC.

The genes are TRBV11-2 and TRBJ2-1; either TRBD1 or TRBD2 may fit D (5 bases each). Germline CDR1 and CDR2: SGHAT and FQNNGV. The CDR3 length is 15 residues. V lost 0 bases, J lost 10 bases, and 16 bases lay in between. The CDR3 is CASSLEGTQEKEQFF. CDR3 nucleotides: TGTGCCAGCAGCTTAGAGGGGACCCAGGAAAAAGAGCAGTTCTTC.

The chain is built from TRBV6-6 and TRBJ1-1; D gene ambiguous. This CDR3 has 14 amino acids. V was shortened by 8 bases and J by 0 bases, with 13 bases between the two germline ends. The germline V gene has CDR1 MNHNY and CDR2 SVGAGI (reference sequence). CDR3 bases: TGTGCCAGCGAAGAGCTGACATTGAACACTGAAGCTTTCTTT. Encoded protein: CASEELTLNTEAFF.

This rearrangement joins TRBV20-1 to TRBJ1-1; TRBD1 matches at 9 bases. Germline V gene sequence: CDR1 DFQATT, CDR2 SNEGSKA (reference sequence). This CDR3 has 12 amino acids. The trim removed 0 bases at V and 10 bases at J, leaving 3 bases unmatched. The CDR3 coding sequence is TGCAGTGCTAGAGATGGACAGGGGCCAGCTTTCTTT. Translated, it gives CSARDGQGPAFF.

There are a few counts of this clonotype. The genes are TRBV9 and TRBJ2-4; 7 bases map to TRBD2. The CDR3 length is 15 residues. The V gene end was trimmed by 1 base and the J gene end by 4 bases; junction bases not matched to a gene: 5. In germline, CDR1 is SGDLS, CDR2 YYNGEE. The CDR3 region has the DNA TGTGCCAGCAGCGTATACGGGGGACTAAAAAACATTCAGTACTTC. Protein: CASSVYGGLKNIQYF.

The table lists this clonotype with a few counts. The chain is built from TRBV9 and TRBJ2-7; tentatively, D is TRBD1 or TRBD2 (5 bases each). This CDR3 region has 16 residues. Germline CDR1 reads SGDLS; CDR2 reads YYNGEE. The germline V and J ends were trimmed by 0 bases and 0 bases, with 13 bases remaining between them. The CDR3 DNA is TGTGCCAGCAGCGTAGGTTCTGGGGGTAGCTCCTACGAGCAGTACTTC. Its translation is CASSVGSGGSSYEQYF.